One and the same sample provided the 2 T cell receptor beta chains below, sequenced in a study of blood T cell repertoires in COVID-19. Using immunoSEQ multiplex PCR, the repertoire was profiled, and TCRdb retains in-frame clones only, with some absent. The repertoire consists of some 200,000 clones, with 80% to 85% occurring once and the leading ten covering about 2.7%. Material for sequencing was peripheral blood. The source is a human donor with acute or convalescent COVID-19. The donor label of this sample is uncertain.

V gene TRBV2 combines with J gene TRBJ1-2; 7 bases align to TRBD1. Germline loops: CDR1 SNHLY, CDR2 FYNNEI. Trimming at V came to 4 bases and at J to 5 bases, leaving 13 bases not matched to a gene. This CDR3 has 16 residues. The CDR3 here is CASSAVQGRTPYGYTF. The CDR3 nucleotides read TGTGCCAGCAGTGCTGTACAGGGGCGGACGCCATATGGCTACACCTTC.

The chain joins TRBV13 to TRBJ1-4, with a tentative D call TRBD1 (5 bases). The CDR3 is 18 residues long. Trimming took 5 bases from V and 1 from J, leaving 20 bases between them. Germline V gene sequence: CDR1 PRHDT, CDR2 FYEKMQ (reference sequence). The CDR3 sequence is CASSPKRGREGTNEKLFF. CDR3 sequence (DNA): TGTGCCAGCAGCCCAAAGAGGGGCAGGGAGGGAACTAATGAAAAACTGTTTTTT.